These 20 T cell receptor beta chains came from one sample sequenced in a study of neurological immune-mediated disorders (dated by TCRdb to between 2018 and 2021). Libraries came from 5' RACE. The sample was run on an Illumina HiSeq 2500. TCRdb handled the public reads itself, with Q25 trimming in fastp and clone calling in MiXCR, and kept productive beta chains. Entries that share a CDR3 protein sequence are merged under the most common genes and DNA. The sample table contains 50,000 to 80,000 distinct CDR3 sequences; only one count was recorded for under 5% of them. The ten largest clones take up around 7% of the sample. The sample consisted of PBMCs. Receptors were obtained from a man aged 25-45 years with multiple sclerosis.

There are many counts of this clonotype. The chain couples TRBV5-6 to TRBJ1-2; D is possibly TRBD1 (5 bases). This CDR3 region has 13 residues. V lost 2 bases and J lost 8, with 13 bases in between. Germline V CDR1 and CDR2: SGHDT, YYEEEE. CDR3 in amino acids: CASSFVRAGGYTF. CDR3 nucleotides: TGTGCCAGCAGCTTCGTCAGGGCCGGCGGCTACACCTTC.

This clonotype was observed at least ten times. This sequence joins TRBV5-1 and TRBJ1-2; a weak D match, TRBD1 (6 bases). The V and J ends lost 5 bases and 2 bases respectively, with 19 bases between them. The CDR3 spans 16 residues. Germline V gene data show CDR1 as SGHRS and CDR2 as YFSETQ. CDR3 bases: TGCGCCAGCAGGGTAGATCCGGGACAAAGGAACTATGGCTACACCTTC. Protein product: CASRVDPGQRNYGYTF.

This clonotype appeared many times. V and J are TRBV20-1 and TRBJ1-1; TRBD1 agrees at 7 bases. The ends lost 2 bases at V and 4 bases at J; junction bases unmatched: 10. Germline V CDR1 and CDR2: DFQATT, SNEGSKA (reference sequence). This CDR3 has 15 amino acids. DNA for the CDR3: TGCAGTGCTAGAAGGAGGGGGCCTCTCGGCACTGAAGCTTTCTTT. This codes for CSARRRGPLGTEAFF.

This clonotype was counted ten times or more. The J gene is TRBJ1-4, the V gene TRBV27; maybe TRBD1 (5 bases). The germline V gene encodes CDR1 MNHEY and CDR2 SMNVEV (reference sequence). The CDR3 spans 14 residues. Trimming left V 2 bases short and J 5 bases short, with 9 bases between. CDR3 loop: CASSLMRGNEKLFF. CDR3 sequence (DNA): TGTGCCAGCAGTTTAATGAGGGGAAATGAAAAACTGTTTTTT.

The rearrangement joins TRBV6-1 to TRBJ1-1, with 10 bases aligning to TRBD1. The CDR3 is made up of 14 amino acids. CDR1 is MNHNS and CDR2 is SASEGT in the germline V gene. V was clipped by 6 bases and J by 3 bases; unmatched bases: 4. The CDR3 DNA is TGTGCCAGCAGGACAGGGGGCGTGGACACTGAAGCTTTCTTT. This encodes CASRTGGVDTEAFF.

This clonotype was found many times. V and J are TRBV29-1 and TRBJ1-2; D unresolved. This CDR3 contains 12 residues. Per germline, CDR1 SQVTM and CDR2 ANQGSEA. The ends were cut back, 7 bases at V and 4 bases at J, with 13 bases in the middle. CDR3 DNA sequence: TGCAGCGCTCTAGTCGGAGGCTATGGCTACACCTTC. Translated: CSALVGGYGYTF.

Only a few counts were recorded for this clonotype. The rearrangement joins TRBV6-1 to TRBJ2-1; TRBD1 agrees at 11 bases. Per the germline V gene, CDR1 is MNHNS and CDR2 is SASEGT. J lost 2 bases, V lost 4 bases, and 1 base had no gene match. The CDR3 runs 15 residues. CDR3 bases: TGTGCCAGCAGTGTGGGACAGGGGGCCTACAATGAGCAGTTCTTC. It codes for CASSVGQGAYNEQFF.

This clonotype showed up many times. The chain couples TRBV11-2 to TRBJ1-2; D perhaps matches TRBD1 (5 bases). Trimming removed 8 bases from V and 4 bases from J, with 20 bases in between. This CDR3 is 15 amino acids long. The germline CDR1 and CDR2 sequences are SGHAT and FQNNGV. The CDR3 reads CASAQRGRMLYGYTF. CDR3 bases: TGTGCCAGCGCCCAAAGGGGACGGATGCTCTATGGCTACACCTTC.

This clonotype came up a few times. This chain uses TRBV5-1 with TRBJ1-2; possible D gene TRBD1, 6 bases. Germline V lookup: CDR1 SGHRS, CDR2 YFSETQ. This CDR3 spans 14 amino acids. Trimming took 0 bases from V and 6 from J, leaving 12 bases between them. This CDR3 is CASSLVAGANGYTF. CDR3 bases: TGCGCCAGCAGCTTGGTTGCGGGGGCGAATGGCTACACCTTC.

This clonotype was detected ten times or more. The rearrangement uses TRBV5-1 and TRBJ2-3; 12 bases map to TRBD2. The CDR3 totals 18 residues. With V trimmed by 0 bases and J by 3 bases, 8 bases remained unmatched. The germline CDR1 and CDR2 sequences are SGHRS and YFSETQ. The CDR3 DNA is TGCGCCAGCAGCTTGGCTTTCTCTAGCGGGGGGGCGACAGATACGCAGTATTTT. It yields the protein CASSLAFSSGGATDTQYF.

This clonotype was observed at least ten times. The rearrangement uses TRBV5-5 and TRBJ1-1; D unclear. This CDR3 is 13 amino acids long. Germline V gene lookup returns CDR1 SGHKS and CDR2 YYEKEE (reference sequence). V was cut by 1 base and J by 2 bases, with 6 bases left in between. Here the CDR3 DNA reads TGTGCCAGCAGCTTGTACGTAAACACTGAAGCTTTCTTT. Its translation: CASSLYVNTEAFF.

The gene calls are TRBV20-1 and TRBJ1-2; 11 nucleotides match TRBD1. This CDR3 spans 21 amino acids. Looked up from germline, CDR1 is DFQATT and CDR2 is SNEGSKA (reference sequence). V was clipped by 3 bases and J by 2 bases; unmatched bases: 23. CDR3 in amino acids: CSARFLGTGGARLDFNYGYTF. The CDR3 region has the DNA TGCAGTGCTAGGTTCCTGGGGACAGGGGGAGCCAGGTTAGACTTCAACTATGGCTACACCTTC.

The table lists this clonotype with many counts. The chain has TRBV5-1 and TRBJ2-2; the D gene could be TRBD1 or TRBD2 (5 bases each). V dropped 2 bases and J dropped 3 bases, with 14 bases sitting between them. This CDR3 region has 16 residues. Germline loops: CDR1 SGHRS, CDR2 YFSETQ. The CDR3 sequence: CASSFRRVGDTGELFF. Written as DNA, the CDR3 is TGCGCCAGCAGCTTCCGCAGGGTGGGGGACACCGGGGAGCTGTTTTTT.

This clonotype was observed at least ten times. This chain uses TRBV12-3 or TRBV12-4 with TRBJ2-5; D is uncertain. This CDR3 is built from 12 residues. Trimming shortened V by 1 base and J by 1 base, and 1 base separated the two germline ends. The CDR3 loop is CASSLGQETQYF. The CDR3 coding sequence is TGTGCCAGCAGTTTAGGCCAAGAGACCCAGTACTTC.

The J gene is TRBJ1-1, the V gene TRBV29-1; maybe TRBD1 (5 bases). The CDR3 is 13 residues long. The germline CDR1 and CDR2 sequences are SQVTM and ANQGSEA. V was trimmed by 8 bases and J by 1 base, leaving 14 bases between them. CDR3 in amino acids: CSFQGAANTEAFF. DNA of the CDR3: TGCAGCTTCCAAGGGGCGGCGAACACTGAAGCTTTCTTT.

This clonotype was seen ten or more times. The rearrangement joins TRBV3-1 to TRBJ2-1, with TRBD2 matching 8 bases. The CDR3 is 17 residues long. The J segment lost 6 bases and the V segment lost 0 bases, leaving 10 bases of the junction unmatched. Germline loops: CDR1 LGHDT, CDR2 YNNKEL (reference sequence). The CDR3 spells CASSQDPSGLVTNEQFF. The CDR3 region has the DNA TGTGCCAGCAGCCAAGATCCCTCGGGACTAGTCACCAATGAGCAGTTCTTC.

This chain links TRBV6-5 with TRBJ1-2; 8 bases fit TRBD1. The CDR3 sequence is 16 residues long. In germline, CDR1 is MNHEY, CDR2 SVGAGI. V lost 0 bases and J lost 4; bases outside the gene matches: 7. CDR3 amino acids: CASSYSIIGTGYGYTF. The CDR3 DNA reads TGTGCCAGCAGTTACTCGATTATAGGGACAGGCTATGGCTACACCTTC.

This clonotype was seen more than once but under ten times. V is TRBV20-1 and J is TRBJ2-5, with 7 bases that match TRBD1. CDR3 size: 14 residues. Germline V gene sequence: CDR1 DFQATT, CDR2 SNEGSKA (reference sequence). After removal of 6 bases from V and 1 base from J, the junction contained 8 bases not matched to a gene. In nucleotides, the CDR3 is TGCAGTGCCCACAGACAGGGCCTCCAAGAGACCCAGTACTTC. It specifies CSAHRQGLQETQYF.

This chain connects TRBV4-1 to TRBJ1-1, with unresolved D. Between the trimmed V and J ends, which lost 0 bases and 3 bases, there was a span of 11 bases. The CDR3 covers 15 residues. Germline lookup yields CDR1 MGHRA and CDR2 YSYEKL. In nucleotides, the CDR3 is TGCGCCAGCAGCCAAGAAGCAGAAAGCTACACTGAAGCTTTCTTT. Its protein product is CASSQEAESYTEAFF.

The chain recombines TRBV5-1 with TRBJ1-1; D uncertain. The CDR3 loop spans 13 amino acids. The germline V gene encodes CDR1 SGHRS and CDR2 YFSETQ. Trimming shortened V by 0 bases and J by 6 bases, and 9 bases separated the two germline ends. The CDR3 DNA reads TGCGCCAGCAGCTTGGCCGGAACCGCTGAAGCTTTCTTT. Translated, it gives CASSLAGTAEAFF.